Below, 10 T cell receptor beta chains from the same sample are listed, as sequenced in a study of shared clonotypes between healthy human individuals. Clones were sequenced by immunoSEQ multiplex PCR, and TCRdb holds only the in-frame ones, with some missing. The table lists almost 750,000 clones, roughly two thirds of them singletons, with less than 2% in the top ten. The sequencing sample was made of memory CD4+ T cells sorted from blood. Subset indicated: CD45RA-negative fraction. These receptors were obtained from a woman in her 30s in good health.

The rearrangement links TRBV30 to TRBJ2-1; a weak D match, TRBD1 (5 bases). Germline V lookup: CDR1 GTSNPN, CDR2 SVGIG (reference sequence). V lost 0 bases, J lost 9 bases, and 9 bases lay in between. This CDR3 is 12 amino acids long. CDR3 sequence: CAWSVLDTEQFF. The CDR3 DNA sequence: TGTGCCTGGAGTGTACTGGACACTGAGCAGTTCTTC.

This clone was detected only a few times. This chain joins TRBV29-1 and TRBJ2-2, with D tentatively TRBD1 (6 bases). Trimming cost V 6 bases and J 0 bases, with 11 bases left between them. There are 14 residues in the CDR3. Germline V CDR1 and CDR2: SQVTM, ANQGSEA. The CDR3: CSVRGGTNTGELFF. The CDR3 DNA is TGCAGCGTGAGAGGGGGAACGAACACCGGGGAGCTGTTTTTT.

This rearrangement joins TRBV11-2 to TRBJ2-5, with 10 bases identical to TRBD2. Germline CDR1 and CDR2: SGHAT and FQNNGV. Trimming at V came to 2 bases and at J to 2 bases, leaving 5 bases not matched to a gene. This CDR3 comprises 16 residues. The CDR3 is CASSLITAGGQETQYF. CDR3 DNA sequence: TGTGCCAGCAGCTTAATTACAGCGGGAGGGCAAGAGACCCAGTACTTC. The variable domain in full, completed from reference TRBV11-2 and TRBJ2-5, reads EAGVAQSPRYKIIEKRQSVAFWCNPISGHATLYWYQQILGQGPKLLIQFQNNGVVDDSQLPKDRFSAERLKGVDSTLKIQPAKLEDSAVYLCASSLITAGGQETQYFGPGTRLLVL.

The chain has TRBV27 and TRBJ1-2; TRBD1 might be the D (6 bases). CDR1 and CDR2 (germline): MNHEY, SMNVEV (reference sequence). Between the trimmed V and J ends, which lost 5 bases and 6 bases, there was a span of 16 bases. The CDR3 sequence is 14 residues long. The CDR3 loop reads CASSNSDRKDGYTF. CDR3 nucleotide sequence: TGTGCCAGCAGTAACTCGGACAGAAAGGATGGCTACACCTTC.

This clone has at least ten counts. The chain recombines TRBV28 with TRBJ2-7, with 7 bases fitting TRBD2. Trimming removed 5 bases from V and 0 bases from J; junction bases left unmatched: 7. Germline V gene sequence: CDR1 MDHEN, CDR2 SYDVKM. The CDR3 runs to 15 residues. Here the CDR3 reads CASSLLAITSYEQYF. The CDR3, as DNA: TGTGCCAGCAGTCTACTAGCGATTACCTCCTACGAGCAGTACTTC.

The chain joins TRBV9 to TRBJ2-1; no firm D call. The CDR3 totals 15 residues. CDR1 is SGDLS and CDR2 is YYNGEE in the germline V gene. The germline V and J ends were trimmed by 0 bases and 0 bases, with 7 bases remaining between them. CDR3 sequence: CASSVGPDSYNEQFF. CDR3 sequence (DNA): TGTGCCAGCAGCGTAGGGCCGGACTCCTACAATGAGCAGTTCTTC.

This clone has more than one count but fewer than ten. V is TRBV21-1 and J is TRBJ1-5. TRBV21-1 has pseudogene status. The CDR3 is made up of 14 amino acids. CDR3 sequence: CASSRGGGNQPQHF. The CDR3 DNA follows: TGTGCCAGCAGCAGGGGGGGTGGCAATCAGCCCCAGCATTTT.

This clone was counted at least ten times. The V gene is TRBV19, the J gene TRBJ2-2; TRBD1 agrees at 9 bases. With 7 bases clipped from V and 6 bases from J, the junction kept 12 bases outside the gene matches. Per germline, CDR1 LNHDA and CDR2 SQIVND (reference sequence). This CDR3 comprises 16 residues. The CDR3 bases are TGTGCCAGTACCCCCCGGACAGGGGTCTATTCCGGGGAGCTGTTTTTT. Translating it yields CASTPRTGVYSGELFF.

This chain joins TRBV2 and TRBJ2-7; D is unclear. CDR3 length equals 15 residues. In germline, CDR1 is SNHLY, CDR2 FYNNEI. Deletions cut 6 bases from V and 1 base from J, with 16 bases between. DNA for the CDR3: TGTGCCAGCAGCCCCGTAGCTTCGCCATCCTACGAGCAGTACTTC. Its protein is CASSPVASPSYEQYF.

The CDR3, as DNA: TGTGCCAGCAGTTACTCTGAGCTCCACAATGAGCAGTTCTTC. Translated, it gives CASSYSELHNEQFF. J is TRBJ2-1 and V is TRBV6-5; D is unclear. CDR1 is MNHEY, CDR2 SVGAGI, per germline. The V end lost 0 bases, the J end lost 5 bases, and 8 bases lay between the germline ends. The CDR3 is 14 amino acids.